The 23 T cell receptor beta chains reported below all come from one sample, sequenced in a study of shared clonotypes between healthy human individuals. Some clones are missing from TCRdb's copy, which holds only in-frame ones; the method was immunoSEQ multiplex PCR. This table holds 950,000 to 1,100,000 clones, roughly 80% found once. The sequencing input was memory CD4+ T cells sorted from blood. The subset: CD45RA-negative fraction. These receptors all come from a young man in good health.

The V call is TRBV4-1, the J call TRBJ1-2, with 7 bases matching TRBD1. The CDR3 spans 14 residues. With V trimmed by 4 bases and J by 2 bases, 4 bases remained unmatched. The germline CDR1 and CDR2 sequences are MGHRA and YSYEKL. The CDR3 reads CASSPTGTNYGYTF. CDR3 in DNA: TGCGCCAGCAGCCCGACAGGGACGAACTATGGCTACACCTTC.

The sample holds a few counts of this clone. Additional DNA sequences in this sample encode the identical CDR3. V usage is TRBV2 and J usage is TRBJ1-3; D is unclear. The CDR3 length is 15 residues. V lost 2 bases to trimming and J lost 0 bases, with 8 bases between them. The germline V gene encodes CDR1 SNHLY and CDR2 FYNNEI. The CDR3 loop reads CASSETENSGNTIYF. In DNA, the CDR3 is TGTGCCAGCAGTGAAACCGAAAACTCTGGAAACACCATATATTTT.

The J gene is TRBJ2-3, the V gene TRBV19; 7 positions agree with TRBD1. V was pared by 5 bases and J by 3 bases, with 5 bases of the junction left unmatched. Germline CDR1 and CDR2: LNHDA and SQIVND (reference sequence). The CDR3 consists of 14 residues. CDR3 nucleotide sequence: TGTGCCAGTAGTCCGGCAGGGGGTACAGATACGCAGTATTTT. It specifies CASSPAGGTDTQYF.

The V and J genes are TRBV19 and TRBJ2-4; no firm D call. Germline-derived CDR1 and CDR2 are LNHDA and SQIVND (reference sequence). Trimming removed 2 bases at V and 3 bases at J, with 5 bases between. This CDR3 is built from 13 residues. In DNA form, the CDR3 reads TGTGCCAGTAGTATAAACAGCAAAAACATTCAGTACTTC. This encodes CASSINSKNIQYF. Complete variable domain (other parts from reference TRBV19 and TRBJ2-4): DGGITQSPKYLFRKEGQNVTLSCEQNLNHDAMYWYRQDPGQGLRLIYYSQIVNDFQKGDIAEGYSVSREKKESFPLTVTSAQKNPTAFYLCASSINSKNIQYFGAGTRLSVL.

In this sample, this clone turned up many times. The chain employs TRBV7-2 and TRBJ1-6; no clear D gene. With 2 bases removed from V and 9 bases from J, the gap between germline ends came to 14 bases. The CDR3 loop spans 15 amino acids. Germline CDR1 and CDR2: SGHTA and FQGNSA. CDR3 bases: TGTGCCAGCAGCTTATGGTTTCGGGGAGGTTCACCCCTCCACTTT. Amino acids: CASSLWFRGGSPLHF. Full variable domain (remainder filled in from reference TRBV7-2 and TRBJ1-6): GAGVSQSPSNKVTEKGKDVELRCDPISGHTALYWYRQSLGQGLEFLIYFQGNSAPDKSGLPSDRFSAERTGGSVSTLTIQRTQQEDSAVYLCASSLWFRGGSPLHFGNGTRLTVT.

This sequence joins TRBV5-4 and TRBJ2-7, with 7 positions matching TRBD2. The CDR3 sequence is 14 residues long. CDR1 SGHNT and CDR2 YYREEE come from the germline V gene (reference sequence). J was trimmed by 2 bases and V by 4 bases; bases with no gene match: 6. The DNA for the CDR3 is TGTGCCAGCAGCGGGCCTAGCGGACCCTACGAGCAGTACTTC. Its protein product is CASSGPSGPYEQYF.

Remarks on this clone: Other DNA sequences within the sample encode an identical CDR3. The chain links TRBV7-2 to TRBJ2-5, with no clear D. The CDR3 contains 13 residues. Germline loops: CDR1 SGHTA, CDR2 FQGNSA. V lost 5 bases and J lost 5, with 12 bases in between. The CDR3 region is CASSLHGFETQYF. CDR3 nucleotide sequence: TGTGCCAGCAGCCTTCATGGTTTCGAGACCCAGTACTTC.

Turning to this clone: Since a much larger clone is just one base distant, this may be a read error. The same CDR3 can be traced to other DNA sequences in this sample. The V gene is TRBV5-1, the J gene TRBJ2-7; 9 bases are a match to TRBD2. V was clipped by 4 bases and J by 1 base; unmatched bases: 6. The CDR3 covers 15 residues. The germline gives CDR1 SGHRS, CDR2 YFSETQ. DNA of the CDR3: TGCGCCAGCAGCCCGGGACTAGCCGATTCCTACGAGCAGTACTTC. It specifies CASSPGLADSYEQYF.

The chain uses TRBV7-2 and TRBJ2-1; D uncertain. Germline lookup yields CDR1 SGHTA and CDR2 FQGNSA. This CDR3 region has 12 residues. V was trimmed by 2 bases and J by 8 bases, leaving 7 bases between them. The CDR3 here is CASSLIGDEQFF. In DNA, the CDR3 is TGTGCCAGCAGCTTAATTGGGGATGAGCAGTTCTTC.

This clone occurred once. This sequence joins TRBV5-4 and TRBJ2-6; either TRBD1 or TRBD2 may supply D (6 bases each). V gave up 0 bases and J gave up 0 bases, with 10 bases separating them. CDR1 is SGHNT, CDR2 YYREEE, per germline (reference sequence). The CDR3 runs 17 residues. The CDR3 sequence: CASSLEGGNSGANVLTF. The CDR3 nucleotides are TGTGCCAGCAGCTTGGAAGGGGGGAACTCTGGGGCCAACGTCCTGACTTTC.

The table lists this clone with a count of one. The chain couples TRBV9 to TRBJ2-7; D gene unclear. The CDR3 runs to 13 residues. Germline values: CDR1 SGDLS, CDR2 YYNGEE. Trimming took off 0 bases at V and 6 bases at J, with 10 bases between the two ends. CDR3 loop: CASSVEPVTEQYF. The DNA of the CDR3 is TGTGCCAGCAGCGTAGAACCCGTTACCGAGCAGTACTTC.

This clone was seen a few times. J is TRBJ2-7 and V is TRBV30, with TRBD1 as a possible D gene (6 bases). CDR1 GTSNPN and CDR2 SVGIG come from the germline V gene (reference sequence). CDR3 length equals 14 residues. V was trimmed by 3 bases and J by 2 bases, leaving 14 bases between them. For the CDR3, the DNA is TGTGCCTGGAGCACACAGGGCGTCGCCTACGAGCAGTACTTC. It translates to CAWSTQGVAYEQYF.

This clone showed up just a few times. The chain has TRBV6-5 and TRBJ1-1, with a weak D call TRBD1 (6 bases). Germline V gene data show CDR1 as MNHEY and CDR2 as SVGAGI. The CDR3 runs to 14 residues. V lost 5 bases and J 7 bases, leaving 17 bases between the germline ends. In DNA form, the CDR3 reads TGTGCCAGCAGTCGCAACAGGGAGGGCAGTGAAGCTTTCTTT. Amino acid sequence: CASSRNREGSEAFF.

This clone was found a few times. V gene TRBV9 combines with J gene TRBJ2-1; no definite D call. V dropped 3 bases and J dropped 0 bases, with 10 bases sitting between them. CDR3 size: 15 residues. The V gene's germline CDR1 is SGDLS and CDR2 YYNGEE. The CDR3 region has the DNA TGTGCCAGCAGCGCTTCTATGGGCTCCTACAATGAGCAGTTCTTC. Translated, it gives CASSASMGSYNEQFF.

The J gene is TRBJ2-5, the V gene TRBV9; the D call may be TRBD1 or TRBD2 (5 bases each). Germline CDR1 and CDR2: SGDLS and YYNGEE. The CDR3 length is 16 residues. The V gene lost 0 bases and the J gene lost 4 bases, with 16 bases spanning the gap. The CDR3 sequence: CASSVGSGRSSETQYF. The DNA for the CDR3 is TGTGCCAGCAGCGTAGGATCAGGGAGATCATCAGAGACCCAGTACTTC.

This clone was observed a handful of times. CDR3: CASSLRLPGKRTNEKLFF. The CDR3 DNA sequence: TGTGCCAGCAGCCTACGCCTGCCAGGCAAGAGGACTAATGAAAAACTGTTTTTT. This rearrangement joins TRBV14 to TRBJ1-4; D unresolved. Trimming pared 4 bases from V and 2 bases from J, leaving 20 bases between. CDR1 and CDR2 (germline): SGHDN, FVKESK. The CDR3 runs to 18 residues.

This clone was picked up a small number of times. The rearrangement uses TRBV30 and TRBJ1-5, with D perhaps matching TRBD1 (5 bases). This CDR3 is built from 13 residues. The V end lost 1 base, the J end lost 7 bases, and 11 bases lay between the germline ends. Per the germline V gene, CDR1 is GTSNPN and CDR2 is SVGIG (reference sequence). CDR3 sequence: CAWSGSWDQPQHF. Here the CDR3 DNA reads TGTGCCTGGAGTGGAAGTTGGGACCAGCCCCAGCATTTT. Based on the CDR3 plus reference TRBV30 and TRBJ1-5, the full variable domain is SQTIHQWPATLVQPVGSPLSLECTVEGTSNPNLYWYRQAAGRGLQLLFYSVGIGQISSEVPQNLSASRPQDRQFILSSKKLLLSDSGFYLCAWSGSWDQPQHFGDGTRLSIL.

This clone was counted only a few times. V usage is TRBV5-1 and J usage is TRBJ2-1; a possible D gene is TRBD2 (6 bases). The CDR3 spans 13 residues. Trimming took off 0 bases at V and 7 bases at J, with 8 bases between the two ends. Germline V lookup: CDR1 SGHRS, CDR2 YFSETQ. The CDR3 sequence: CASSLGEANEQFF. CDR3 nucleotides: TGCGCCAGCAGCTTGGGGGAGGCAAATGAGCAGTTCTTC.

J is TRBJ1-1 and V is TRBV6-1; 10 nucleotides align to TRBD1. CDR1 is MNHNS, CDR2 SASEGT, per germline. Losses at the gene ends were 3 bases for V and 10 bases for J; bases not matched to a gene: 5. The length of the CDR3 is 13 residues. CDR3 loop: CASSDYRDRGAFF. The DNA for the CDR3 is TGTGCCAGCAGTGATTACCGGGACAGGGGAGCTTTCTTT.

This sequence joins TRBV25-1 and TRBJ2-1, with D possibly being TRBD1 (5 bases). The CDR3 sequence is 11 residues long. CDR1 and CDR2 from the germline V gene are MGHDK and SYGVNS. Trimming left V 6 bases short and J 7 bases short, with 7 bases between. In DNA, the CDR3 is TGTGCCAGCAGCAGGGTGAATGAGCAGTTCTTC. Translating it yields CASSRVNEQFF.

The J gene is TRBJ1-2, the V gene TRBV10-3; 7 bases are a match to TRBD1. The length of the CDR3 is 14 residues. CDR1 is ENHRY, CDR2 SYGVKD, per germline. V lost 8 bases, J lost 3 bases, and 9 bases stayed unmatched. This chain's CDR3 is CAIADSTGDYGYTF. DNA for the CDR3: TGTGCCATCGCTGACAGTACAGGGGACTATGGCTACACCTTC.

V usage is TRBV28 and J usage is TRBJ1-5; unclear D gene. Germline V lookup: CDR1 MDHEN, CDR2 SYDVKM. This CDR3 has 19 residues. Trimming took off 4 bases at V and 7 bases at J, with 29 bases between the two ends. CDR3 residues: CASSSLGFDTRGQGQPQHF. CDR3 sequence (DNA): TGTGCCAGCAGTTCACTAGGATTCGACACCCGAGGGCAAGGACAGCCCCAGCATTTT.

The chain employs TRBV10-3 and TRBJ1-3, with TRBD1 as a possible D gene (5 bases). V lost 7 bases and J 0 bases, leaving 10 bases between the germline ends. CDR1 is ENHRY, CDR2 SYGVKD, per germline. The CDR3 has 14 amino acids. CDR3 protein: CAITQDSSGNTIYF. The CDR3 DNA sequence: TGTGCCATCACACAAGACAGCTCTGGAAACACCATATATTTT.